This T cell receptor beta chain is drawn from a study of blood T cell repertoires in COVID-19. Whole-study context: Samples taken during acute and convalescent COVID-19 were collected in the United States, Italy and Spain. Sample material is recorded as cDNA or gDNA derived from T cells, B-cell-depleted T cells, or PBMCs.

Source study methods: Reference gene primers were amplified, and this amplification served to estimate nucleated cell counts. The assay was immunoSEQ multiplex PCR, and TCRdb's table has in-frame clones only and misses some. V and J calls and clone size are copied from that table; D and trimming were computed from the DNA. The sample consists of some 400,000 clones, more than 70% of them appearing once. This CDR3 has 15 amino acids. The J segment lost 4 bases and the V segment lost 5 bases, leaving 8 bases of the junction unmatched. CDR1 and CDR2 from the germline V gene are LNHDA and SQIVND (reference sequence). One Seattle source followed patients from active infection through their disease course.

The chain couples TRBV19 to TRBJ1-2; 9 nucleotides align to TRBD1. The sequence was collected from a woman aged 55 to 70 with COVID-19, enrolled during active disease. The material sequenced was peripheral blood. CDR3 sequence: CASSLTGGASYGYTF. Written as DNA, the CDR3 is TGTGCCAGTAGTCTTACAGGGGGCGCTAGCTATGGCTACACCTTC.